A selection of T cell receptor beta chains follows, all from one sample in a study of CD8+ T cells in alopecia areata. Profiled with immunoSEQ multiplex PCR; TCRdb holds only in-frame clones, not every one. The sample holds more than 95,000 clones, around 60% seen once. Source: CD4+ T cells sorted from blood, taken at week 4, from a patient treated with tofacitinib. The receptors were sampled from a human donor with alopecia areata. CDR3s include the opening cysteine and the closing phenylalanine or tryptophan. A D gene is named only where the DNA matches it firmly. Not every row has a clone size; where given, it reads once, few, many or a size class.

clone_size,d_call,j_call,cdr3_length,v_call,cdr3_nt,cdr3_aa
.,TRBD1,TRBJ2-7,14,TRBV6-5,TGTGCCAGCAGCGAACAGGGGACAACCTACGAGCAGTACTTC,CASSEQGTTYEQYF
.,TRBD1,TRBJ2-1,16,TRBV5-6,TGTGCCAGCAGCTTTCTAGGGACAGGGGATTGGCATGAGCAGTTCTTC,CASSFLGTGDWHEQFF
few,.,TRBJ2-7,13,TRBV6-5,TGTGCCAGCAGCGACCTGACTGGCTACGAGCAGTACTTC,CASSDLTGYEQYF
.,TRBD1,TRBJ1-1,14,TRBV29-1,TGCAGCGTTGTGGTACAGGGGGGTTTCGGAGAAGCTTTCTTT,CSVVVQGGFGEAFF
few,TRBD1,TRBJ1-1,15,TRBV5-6,TGTGCCAGCAGCAGACAGGGGTTCCCGAACACTGAAGCTTTCTTT,CASSRQGFPNTEAFF
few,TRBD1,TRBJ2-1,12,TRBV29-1,TGCAGCGCAACAGGGGGCTACAATGAGCAGTTCTTC,CSATGGYNEQFF
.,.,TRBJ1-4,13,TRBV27,TGTGCCGAGCGGACAGATCTTAATGAAAAACTGTTTTTT,CAERTDLNEKLFF
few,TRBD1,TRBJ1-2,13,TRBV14,TGTGCCAGCAGCCTGGACAGGACCTATGGCTACACCTTC,CASSLDRTYGYTF
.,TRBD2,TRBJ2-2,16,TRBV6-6,TGTGCCAGCAGTTACTTGGCTAGCGGGAGAGGGGGGGAGCTGTTTTTT,CASSYLASGRGGELFF
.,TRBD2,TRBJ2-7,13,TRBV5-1,TGCGCCAGCAGCTCGGCGGGGGCCTACGAGCAGTACTTC,CASSSAGAYEQYF
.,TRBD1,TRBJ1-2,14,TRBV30,TGTGCCTGGAGACGCGGGACAGGGGATTATGGCTACACCTTC,CAWRRGTGDYGYTF
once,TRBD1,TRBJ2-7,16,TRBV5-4,TGTGCCAGCAGCCCCGGGCAAAGGACAGGGAACTACGAGCAGTACTTC,CASSPGQRTGNYEQYF
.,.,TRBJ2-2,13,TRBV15,TGTGCCACCAGCAGAGAGAGAGGCGGGGAGCTGTTTTTT,CATSRERGGELFF
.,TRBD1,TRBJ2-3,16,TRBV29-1,TGCAGCGTTGAAGACCCGGACAGGGGATCCACAGATACGCAGTATTTT,CSVEDPDRGSTDTQYF
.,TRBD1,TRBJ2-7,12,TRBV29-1,TGCAGGACCGGTGACAGGGTCCACGAGCAGTACTTC,CRTGDRVHEQYF
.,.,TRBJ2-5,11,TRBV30,TGTGCCTGGAGTGAATACGAGACCCAGTACTTC,CAWSEYETQYF
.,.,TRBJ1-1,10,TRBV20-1,TGCAGTCACGATATCTTTGAAGCTTTCTTT,CSHDIFEAFF
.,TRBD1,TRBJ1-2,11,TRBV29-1,TGCAGCGTTGTTGGCGTAGGGGGCCTCACCTTC,CSVVGVGGLTF
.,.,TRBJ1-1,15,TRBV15,TGTGCCACCAGCTTTCTTCTAAGGATGAACACTGAAGCTTTCTTT,CATSFLLRMNTEAFF
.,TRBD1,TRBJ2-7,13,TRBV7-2,TGTGCCAGCAGCTCACAGGGGGTCTACGAGCAGTACTTC,CASSSQGVYEQYF
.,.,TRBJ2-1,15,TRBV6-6,TGTGCCAGCAGGCCCACAGCAGGGACCTACAATGAGCAGTTCTTC,CASRPTAGTYNEQFF
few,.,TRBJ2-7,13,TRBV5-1,TGCGCCAGCAGCTTGGACAGGACCTACGAGCAGTACTTC,CASSLDRTYEQYF
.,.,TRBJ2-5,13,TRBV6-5,TGTGCCAGCACCTTTGGGGGAGAAGAGACCCAGTACTTC,CASTFGGEETQYF
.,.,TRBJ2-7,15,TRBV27,TGTGCCAGCAGTCTCCTAACAGGTACAACCTACGAGCAGTACTTC,CASSLLTGTTYEQYF
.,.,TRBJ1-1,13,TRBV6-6,TGTGCCACTAACCGGGGTGGGAACACTGAAGCTTTCTTT,CATNRGGNTEAFF
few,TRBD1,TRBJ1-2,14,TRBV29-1,TGCAGCGTTGAAAAGGGACAGGGTACCTATGGCTACACCTTC,CSVEKGQGTYGYTF
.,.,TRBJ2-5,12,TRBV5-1,TGCGCCAGCAGCGAGTCCCAAGAGACCCAGTACTTC,CASSESQETQYF
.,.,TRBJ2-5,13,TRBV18,TGTGCCAGCTCAGGAGACAGCCAAGAGACCCAGTACTTC,CASSGDSQETQYF
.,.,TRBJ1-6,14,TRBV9,TGTGCCAGCAGCGTAGAAGGTTATAATTCACCCCTCCACTTT,CASSVEGYNSPLHF
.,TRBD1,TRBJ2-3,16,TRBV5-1,TGCGCCAGCAGCGGGGGACAGGTTGCTAGCACAGATACGCAGTATTTT,CASSGGQVASTDTQYF
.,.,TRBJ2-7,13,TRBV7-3,TGTGCCAGCAGCTTAGAAGGTTTTGGAGAGCAGTACTTC,CASSLEGFGEQYF
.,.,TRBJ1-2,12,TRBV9,TGTGCCAGCAGGGACAGCCTCTATGGCTACACCTTC,CASRDSLYGYTF
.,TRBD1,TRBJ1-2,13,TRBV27,TGTGCCAGCAGTCCGGGACAGGGAAGCGGCTACACCTTC,CASSPGQGSGYTF
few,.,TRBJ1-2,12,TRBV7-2,TGTGCCAGCAGCTTAGCCGGGGATGGCTACACCTTC,CASSLAGDGYTF
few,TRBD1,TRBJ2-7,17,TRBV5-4,TGTGCCAGCAGCCCGGTGGGGACAGGATCGAAAACCTACGAGCAGTACTTC,CASSPVGTGSKTYEQYF
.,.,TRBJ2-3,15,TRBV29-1,TGCAGCGTTGACATAGGCAGGGGACCCACAGATACGCAGTATTTT,CSVDIGRGPTDTQYF
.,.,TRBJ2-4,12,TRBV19,TGTGCCAGTAGCTCCTTGGGAAACATTCAGTACTTC,CASSSLGNIQYF
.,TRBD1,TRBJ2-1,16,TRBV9,TGTGCCAGCAGCGTAGTGTCAGGGGGCTCCTACAATGAGCAGTTCTTC,CASSVVSGGSYNEQFF
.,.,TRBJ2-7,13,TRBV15,TGTGCCACCAGCAGAGCCGCAACCTACGAGCAGTACTTC,CATSRAATYEQYF
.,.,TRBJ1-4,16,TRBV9,TGTGCCAGCAGCGCCCGGGGGTCCTCAACTAATGAAAAACTGTTTTTT,CASSARGSSTNEKLFF
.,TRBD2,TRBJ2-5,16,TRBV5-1,TGCGCCAGCAGCGCGCTAGCGGGAGGTTCACAAGAGACCCAGTACTTC,CASSALAGGSQETQYF